This T cell receptor beta chain was captured by sequencing in a study of blood T cell repertoires in COVID-19. Study overall: Samples of COVID-19 (acute and convalescent) were obtained from the United States, Italy and Spain.

Original processing notes: Amplified reference gene primers provided the basis for estimating nucleated cell counts. Using immunoSEQ multiplex PCR, the repertoire was profiled, and TCRdb retains in-frame clones only, with some absent. V, J and clone size derive from that table, while D and trimming were established from the DNA sequence. The data contain some 260,000 clones, about 90% of them singletons. The V and J ends lost 4 bases and 1 base respectively, with 10 bases between them. The V gene's germline CDR1 is SGHTA and CDR2 FQGTGA. The CDR3 runs 15 residues. The TCR was taken from a woman in her thirties with acute COVID-19. Source material: PBMCs or T cells enriched from blood (not recorded which). V and J are TRBV7-3 and TRBJ2-2; D is ambiguous. This CDR3 is CASSSGYRNTGELFF. For the CDR3, the DNA is TGTGCCAGCAGCTCTGGCTACAGGAACACCGGGGAGCTGTTTTTT.